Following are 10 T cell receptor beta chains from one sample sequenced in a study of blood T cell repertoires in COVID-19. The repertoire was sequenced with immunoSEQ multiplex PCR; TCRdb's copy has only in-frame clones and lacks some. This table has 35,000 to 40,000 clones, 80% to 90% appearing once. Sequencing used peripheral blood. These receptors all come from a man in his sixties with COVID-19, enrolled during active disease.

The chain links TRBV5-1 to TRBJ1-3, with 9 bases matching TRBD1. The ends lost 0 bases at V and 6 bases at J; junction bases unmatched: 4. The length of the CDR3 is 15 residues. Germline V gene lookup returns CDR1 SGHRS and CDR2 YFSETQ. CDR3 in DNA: TGCGCCAGCAGCTTGGGAGACAGGGGGGTAAACACCATATATTTT. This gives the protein CASSLGDRGVNTIYF.

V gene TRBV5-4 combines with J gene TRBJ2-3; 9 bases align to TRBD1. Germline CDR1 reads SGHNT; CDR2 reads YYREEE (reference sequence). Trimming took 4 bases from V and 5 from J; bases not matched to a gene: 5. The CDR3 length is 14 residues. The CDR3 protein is CASSRGQGIDTQYF. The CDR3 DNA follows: TGTGCCAGCAGCCGCGGACAGGGGATAGATACGCAGTATTTT.

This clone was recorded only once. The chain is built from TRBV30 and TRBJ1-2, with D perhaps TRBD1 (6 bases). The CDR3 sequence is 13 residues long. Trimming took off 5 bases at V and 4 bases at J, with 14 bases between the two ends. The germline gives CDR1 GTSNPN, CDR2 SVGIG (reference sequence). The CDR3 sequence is CAWGGASIYGYTF. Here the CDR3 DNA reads TGTGCCTGGGGGGGGGCCTCAATCTATGGCTACACCTTC. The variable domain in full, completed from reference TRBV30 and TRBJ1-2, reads SQTIHQWPATLVQPVGSPLSLECTVEGTSNPNLYWYRQAAGRGLQLLFYSVGIGQISSEVPQNLSASRPQDRQFILSSKKLLLSDSGFYLCAWGGASIYGYTFGSGTRLTVV.

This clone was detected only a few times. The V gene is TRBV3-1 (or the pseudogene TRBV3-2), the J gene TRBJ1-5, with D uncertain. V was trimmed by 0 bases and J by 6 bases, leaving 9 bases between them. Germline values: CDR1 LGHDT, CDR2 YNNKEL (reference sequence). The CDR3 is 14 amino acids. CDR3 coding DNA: TGTGCCAGCAGCCAAGATCTCCGCGCTCAGCCCCAGCATTTT. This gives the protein CASSQDLRAQPQHF.

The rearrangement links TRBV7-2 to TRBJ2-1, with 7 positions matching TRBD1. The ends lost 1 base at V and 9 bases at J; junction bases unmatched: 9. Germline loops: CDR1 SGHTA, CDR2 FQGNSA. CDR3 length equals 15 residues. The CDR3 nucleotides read TGTGCCAGCAGCTTAGTAGGGGGCGCTTTGAGTGAGCAGTTCTTC. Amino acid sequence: CASSLVGGALSEQFF.

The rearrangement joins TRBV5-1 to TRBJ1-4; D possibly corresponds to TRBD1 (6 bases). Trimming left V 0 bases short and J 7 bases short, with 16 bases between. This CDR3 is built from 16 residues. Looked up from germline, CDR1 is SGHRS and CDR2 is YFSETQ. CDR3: CASSLVAGVGREKLFF. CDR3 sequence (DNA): TGCGCCAGCAGCTTGGTCGCAGGGGTAGGTCGTGAAAAACTGTTTTTT.

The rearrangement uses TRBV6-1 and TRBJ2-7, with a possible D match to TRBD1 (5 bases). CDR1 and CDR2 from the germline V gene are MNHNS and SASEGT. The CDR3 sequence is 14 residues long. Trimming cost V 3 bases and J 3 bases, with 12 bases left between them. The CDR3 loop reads CASSDRVLNYEQYF. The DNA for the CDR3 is TGTGCCAGCAGTGACAGGGTTCTGAACTACGAGCAGTACTTC.

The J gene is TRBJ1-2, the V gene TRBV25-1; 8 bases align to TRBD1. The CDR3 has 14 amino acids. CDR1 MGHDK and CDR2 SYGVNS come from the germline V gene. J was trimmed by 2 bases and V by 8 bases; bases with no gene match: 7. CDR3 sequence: CASRGQGNNYGYTF. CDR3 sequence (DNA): TGTGCCAGCCGCGGACAGGGTAACAACTATGGCTACACCTTC.

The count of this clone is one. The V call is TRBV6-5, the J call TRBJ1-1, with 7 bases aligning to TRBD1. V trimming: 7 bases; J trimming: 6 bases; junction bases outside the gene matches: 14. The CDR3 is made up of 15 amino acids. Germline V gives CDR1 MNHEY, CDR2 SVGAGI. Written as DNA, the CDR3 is TGTGCCAGCAATCGTCAGGACAGGTTGAGCGCTGAAGCTTTCTTT. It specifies CASNRQDRLSAEAFF.

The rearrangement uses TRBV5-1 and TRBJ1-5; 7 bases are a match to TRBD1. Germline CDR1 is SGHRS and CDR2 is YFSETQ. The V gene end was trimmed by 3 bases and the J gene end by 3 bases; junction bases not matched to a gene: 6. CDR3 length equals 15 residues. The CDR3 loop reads CASSYDGTANQPQHF. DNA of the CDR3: TGCGCCAGCAGCTACGATGGGACAGCCAATCAGCCCCAGCATTTT.